This T cell receptor beta chain was profiled in a study of liver allograft versus peripheral blood T cells. Study summary: Peripheral blood of the recipients supplied T cell receptor repertoires that were compared with those in transplanted livers.

In TCRdb, the reads were re-called with MiXCR into one record per CDR3 protein. Seen here are 6,000 or so distinct CDR3 sequences, approximately 15% observed once, and the top ten hold about 47%. With regard to this clonotype: A far larger clone is off by one base, so a read error is likely.

CDR1 and CDR2 from the germline V gene are MNHNS and SASEGT. Trimming pared 5 bases from V and 6 bases from J, leaving 20 bases between. The length of the CDR3 is 15 residues. The receptor was isolated from a human patient who had a liver transplant. These T cells may partly come from the graft donor. The genes are TRBV6-1 and TRBJ2-7; possible D gene TRBD2, 5 bases. The chain's CDR3 is CASSSYGVEGTEQYF. The CDR3 coding sequence is TGTGCCAGCAGTTCCTATGGGGTAGAGGGAACCGAGCAGTACTTC.